The next 9 T cell receptor beta chains were all read from a single sample in a study of cytomegalovirus exposure and HLA in healthy donors. The PCR contained 60 Vbeta and 13 Jbeta primers. Sequencing was performed with immunoSEQ multiplex PCR; in TCRdb, only in-frame clones are kept and a portion is missing. The sample shows 160,000 or so clones, more than 65% of them seen only once. The specimen was PBMCs. Receptors originate from a man in his fifties or sixties in good health and CMV-seropositive.

The rearrangement links TRBV27 to TRBJ1-5; TRBD1 might be the D (6 bases). CDR1 is MNHEY, CDR2 SMNVEV, per germline (reference sequence). Trimming pared 4 bases from V and 5 bases from J, leaving 9 bases between. This CDR3 region has 13 residues. The CDR3 DNA reads TGTGCCAGCAGTTGGGGGGGCGATCAGCCCCAGCATTTT. It yields the protein CASSWGGDQPQHF.

This clone was seen once. J is TRBJ1-6 and V is TRBV18; perhaps TRBD1 as D (5 bases). V was cut by 3 bases and J by 0 bases, with 12 bases left in between. This CDR3 comprises 17 residues. Per the germline V gene, CDR1 is KGHSH and CDR2 is LQKENI. As DNA, the CDR3 is TGTGCCAGCTCACCTGACAGCATAAGCTCCTATAATTCACCCCTCCACTTT. Translating gives CASSPDSISSYNSPLHF.

V gene TRBV27 combines with J gene TRBJ1-2, with D hard to call. In germline, CDR1 is MNHEY, CDR2 SMNVEV (reference sequence). V shed 5 bases and J shed 4 bases, with 11 bases lying between them. This CDR3 contains 13 residues. CDR3 residues: CASSISRSYGYTF. For the CDR3, the DNA is TGTGCCAGCAGTATCTCAAGGAGCTATGGCTACACCTTC.

V is TRBV7-2 and J is TRBJ1-1, with 7 bases that match TRBD1. CDR1 and CDR2 from the germline V gene are SGHTA and FQGNSA. Trimming took 5 bases from V and 0 from J; bases not matched to a gene: 6. The CDR3 length is 15 residues. For the CDR3, the DNA is TGTGCCAGCAGCCGATCGACAGGGATGAACACTGAAGCTTTCTTT. Translation gives CASSRSTGMNTEAFF.

As concerns this clone: Within the sample, other DNA sequences also encode this same CDR3. This chain links TRBV6-1 with TRBJ2-2; D uncertain. Per germline, CDR1 MNHNS and CDR2 SASEGT. Trimming pared 7 bases from V and 6 bases from J, leaving 15 bases between. The CDR3 length is 14 residues. The CDR3 here is CASIQTTVSGELFF. CDR3 sequence (DNA): TGTGCCAGCATTCAGACAACTGTCTCCGGGGAGCTGTTTTTT.

This chain links TRBV30 with TRBJ1-5; a weak D match, TRBD1 (6 bases). The CDR3 length is 15 residues. V was trimmed by 1 base and J by 0 bases, leaving 10 bases between them. The germline V gene has CDR1 GTSNPN and CDR2 SVGIG (reference sequence). The CDR3 coding sequence is TGTGCCTGGAGTGAGGGGGACATTAGCAATCAGCCCCAGCATTTT. Translating it yields CAWSEGDISNQPQHF.

V gene TRBV7-2 combines with J gene TRBJ2-5, with 11 bases that match TRBD2. The germline gives CDR1 SGHTA, CDR2 FQGNSA. The CDR3 is made up of 16 amino acids. With 5 bases clipped from V and 5 bases from J, the junction kept 10 bases outside the gene matches. The chain's CDR3 is CASSPRVAGGGETQYF. The CDR3 bases are TGTGCCAGCAGCCCCCGAGTAGCGGGAGGGGGGGAGACCCAGTACTTC.

This clone appeared a single time. This chain connects TRBV7-8 to TRBJ2-3; 13 nucleotides agree with TRBD2. The CDR3 spans 16 residues. J gave up 6 bases and V 5 bases, and 8 bases lay outside the gene matches. In germline, CDR1 is SGHVS, CDR2 FQNEAQ. CDR3 DNA sequence: TGTGCCAGCAGCCGGGGCGGGACTAGCGGGGTGGATACGCAGTATTTT. It yields the protein CASSRGGTSGVDTQYF.

This chain connects TRBV5-1 to TRBJ1-5; TRBD1 might be the D (6 bases). The germline V and J ends were trimmed by 0 bases and 9 bases, with 16 bases remaining between them. This CDR3 has 15 amino acids. Germline V gene lookup returns CDR1 SGHRS and CDR2 YFSETQ. CDR3 bases: TGCGCCAGCAGCTTGGCCGGGGGGCCGGGAGGGCCCCAGCATTTT. Translated, it gives CASSLAGGPGGPQHF.